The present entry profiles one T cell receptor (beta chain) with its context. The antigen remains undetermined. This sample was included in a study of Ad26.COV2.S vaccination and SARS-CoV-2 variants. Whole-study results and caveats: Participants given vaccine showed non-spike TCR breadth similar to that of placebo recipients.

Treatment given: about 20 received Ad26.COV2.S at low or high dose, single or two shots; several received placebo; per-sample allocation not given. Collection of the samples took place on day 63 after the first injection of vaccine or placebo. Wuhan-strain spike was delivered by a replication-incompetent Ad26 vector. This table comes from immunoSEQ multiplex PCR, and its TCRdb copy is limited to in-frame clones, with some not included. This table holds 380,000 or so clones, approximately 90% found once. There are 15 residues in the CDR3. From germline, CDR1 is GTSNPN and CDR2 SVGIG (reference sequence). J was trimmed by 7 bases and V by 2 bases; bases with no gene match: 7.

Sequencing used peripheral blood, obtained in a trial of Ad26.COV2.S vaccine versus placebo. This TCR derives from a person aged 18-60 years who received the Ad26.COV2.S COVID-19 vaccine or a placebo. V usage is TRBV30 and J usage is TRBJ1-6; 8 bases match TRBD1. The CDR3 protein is CAWSRTDRDNSPLHF. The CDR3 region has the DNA TGTGCCTGGAGTAGAACGGACAGGGACAATTCACCCCTCCACTTT.